The next 7 T cell receptor beta chains were all read from a single sample in a study of shared clonotypes between healthy human individuals. Repertoires were generated with immunoSEQ multiplex PCR, while TCRdb's copy carries only in-frame clones and drops some. The sample lists approximately 2.5 million clones; roughly nine tenths were seen once. Sequencing was performed on naive CD4+ T cells sorted from blood. Subset meaning: CD45RA+ positively selected. The receptors were sampled from a man aged 18-30 years in good health.

J is TRBJ1-3 and V is TRBV28, with D possibly matching TRBD1 (6 bases). CDR3 length equals 15 residues. The germline V gene encodes CDR1 MDHEN and CDR2 SYDVKM. Deletions cut 6 bases from V and 2 bases from J, with 14 bases between. CDR3 region: CASRPPGAAGNTIYF. The CDR3 DNA reads as TGTGCCAGCAGGCCCCCGGGGGCGGCTGGAAACACCATATATTTT.

The sample holds one count of this clone. The chain has TRBV28 and TRBJ2-7; no clear D gene. CDR3 size: 14 residues. Trimming shortened V by 7 bases and J by 4 bases, and 17 bases separated the two germline ends. CDR1 is MDHEN and CDR2 is SYDVKM in the germline V gene. The CDR3 protein is CASNPPGSRYEQYF. The DNA for the CDR3 is TGTGCCAGCAACCCTCCGGGTTCCAGATACGAGCAGTACTTC.

The chain links TRBV28 to TRBJ2-1; TRBD1 aligns across 10 bases. The J segment lost 9 bases and the V segment lost 7 bases, leaving 15 bases of the junction unmatched. Germline V gene lookup returns CDR1 MDHEN and CDR2 SYDVKM. This CDR3 comprises 16 residues. The CDR3 DNA sequence: TGTGCCAGCACGGGACAGGGGACATCTAGGTACGGTGAGCAGTTCTTC. Its protein product is CASTGQGTSRYGEQFF. The variable domain in full, with the rest retrieved from reference TRBV28 and TRBJ2-1, is DVKVTQSSRYLVKRTGEKVFLECVQDMDHENMFWYRQDPGLGLRLIYFSYDVKMKEKGDIPEGYSVSREKKERFSLILESASTNQTSMYLCASTGQGTSRYGEQFFGPGTRLTVL.

The chain joins TRBV2 to TRBJ1-5, with D unclear. The germline V and J ends were trimmed by 6 bases and 1 base, with 16 bases remaining between them. Per germline, CDR1 SNHLY and CDR2 FYNNEI. The CDR3 extends over 16 amino acids. The chain's CDR3 is CASRKDRVESNQPQHF. For the CDR3, the DNA is TGTGCCAGCAGGAAGGACCGGGTAGAGAGCAATCAGCCCCAGCATTTT.

This sequence joins TRBV30 and TRBJ2-7; TRBD1 agrees at 7 bases. Germline values: CDR1 GTSNPN, CDR2 SVGIG (reference sequence). The CDR3 sequence is 12 residues long. V was clipped by 1 base and J by 6 bases; unmatched bases: 3. This chain's CDR3 is CAWSGGGVEQYF. As DNA, the CDR3 is TGTGCCTGGAGTGGAGGGGGCGTCGAGCAGTACTTC.

The chain is built from TRBV9 and TRBJ2-5, with D possibly being TRBD1 or TRBD2 (5 bases each). This CDR3 has 12 residues. V lost 3 bases to trimming and J lost 13 bases, with 16 bases between them. In germline, CDR1 is SGDLS, CDR2 YYNGEE. The CDR3 loop reads CASSDGDGPGYF. As DNA, the CDR3 is TGTGCCAGCAGCGACGGGGACGGCCCAGGGTACTTC.

The DNA for the CDR3 is TGTGCCAGAAGCCCTAATCTGCGGGAGGGCCTTATAGACGAGCAGTACTTC. Translation: CARSPNLREGLIDEQYF. This chain uses TRBV5-3 with TRBJ2-7; 9 bases fit TRBD2. TRBV5-3 is noted as an ORF with a role that remains uncertain. The V and J ends lost 4 bases and 5 bases, in that order; junction bases with no gene match: 16. CDR3 length: 17 amino acids.